A few counts support the clone carrying this T cell receptor beta chain. Its antigen remains unknown. The data were obtained in a study of vaccination effects on CD4 cells after COVID-19. The germline V and J ends were trimmed by 3 bases and 4 bases, with 11 bases remaining between them. There are 14 residues in the CDR3. In germline, CDR1 is KGHSH, CDR2 LQKENI. CD4+ T cells specific for antigen were expanded with viral peptide pools by the ViraFEST assay before sequencing. The culture ran for approximately nine days before CD4+ T cells were isolated. Researchers swapped half the medium for IL-2 medium on both days 3 and 7. The study's findings and limits: Early timepoints after infection were absent, and convalescent patients were few in the study.

Assay: immunoSEQ multiplex PCR; the TCRdb copy retains only in-frame clones and omits some. Of roughly 15,000 clones in the sample, around 76% were seen once. The V gene is TRBV18, the J gene TRBJ2-3; D gene uncertain. The clonotype originates from a human donor who received a COVID-19 vaccine. Source: CD4+ T cells from PBMCs cultured with HCoV-229E spike peptides, taken before COVID-19 vaccination. The DNA for the CDR3 is TGTGCCAGCTCACCGCCCGTCGGCGCAGATACGCAGTATTTT. Translating it yields CASSPPVGADTQYF. Full variable domain (outside the CDR3, taken from reference TRBV18 and TRBJ2-3): NAGVMQNPRHLVRRRGQEARLRCSPMKGHSHVYWYRQLPEEGLKFMVYLQKENIIDESGMPKERFSAEFPKEGPSILRIQQVVRGDSAAYFCASSPPVGADTQYFGPGTRLTVL.